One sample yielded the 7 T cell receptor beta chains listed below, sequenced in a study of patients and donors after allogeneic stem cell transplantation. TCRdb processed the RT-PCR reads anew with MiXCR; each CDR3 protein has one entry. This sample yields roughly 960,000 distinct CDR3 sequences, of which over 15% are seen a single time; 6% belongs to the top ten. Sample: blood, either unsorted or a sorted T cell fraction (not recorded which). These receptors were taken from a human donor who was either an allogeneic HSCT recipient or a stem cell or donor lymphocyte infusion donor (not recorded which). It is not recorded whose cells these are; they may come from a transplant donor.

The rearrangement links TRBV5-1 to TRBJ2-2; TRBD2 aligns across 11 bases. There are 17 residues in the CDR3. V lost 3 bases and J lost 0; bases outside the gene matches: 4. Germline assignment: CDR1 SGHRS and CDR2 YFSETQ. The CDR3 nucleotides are TGCGCCAGCAGCTCCGGACTAGCGGGCTCGAACACCGGGGAGCTGTTTTTT. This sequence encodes CASSSGLAGSNTGELFF.

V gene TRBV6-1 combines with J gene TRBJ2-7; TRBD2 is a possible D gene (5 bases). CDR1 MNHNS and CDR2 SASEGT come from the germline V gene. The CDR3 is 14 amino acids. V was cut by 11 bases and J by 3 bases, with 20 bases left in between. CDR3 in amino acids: CAAQRDGIFYEQYF. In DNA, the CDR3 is TGTGCCGCACAACGAGACGGGATCTTCTACGAGCAGTACTTC.

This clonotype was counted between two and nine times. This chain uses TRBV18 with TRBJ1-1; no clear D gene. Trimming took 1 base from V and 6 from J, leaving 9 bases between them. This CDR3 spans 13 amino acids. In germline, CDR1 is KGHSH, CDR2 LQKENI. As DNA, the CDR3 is TGTGCCAGCTCACCACAAACTGGCGCTGAAGCTTTCTTT. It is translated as CASSPQTGAEAFF.

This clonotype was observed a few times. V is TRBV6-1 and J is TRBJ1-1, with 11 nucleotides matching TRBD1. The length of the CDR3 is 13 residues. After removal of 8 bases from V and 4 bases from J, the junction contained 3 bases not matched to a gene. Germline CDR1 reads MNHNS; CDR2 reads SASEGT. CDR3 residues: CASPGTGGTEAFF. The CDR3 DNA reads TGTGCCAGCCCCGGGACAGGGGGCACTGAAGCTTTCTTT.

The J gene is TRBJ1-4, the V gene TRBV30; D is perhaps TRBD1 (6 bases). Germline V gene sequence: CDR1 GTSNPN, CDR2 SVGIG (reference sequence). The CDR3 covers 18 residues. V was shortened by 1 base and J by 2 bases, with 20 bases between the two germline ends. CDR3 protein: CAWSGSQGTRDTNEKLFF. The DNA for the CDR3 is TGTGCCTGGAGTGGAAGTCAGGGGACCAGGGATACTAATGAAAAACTGTTTTTT.

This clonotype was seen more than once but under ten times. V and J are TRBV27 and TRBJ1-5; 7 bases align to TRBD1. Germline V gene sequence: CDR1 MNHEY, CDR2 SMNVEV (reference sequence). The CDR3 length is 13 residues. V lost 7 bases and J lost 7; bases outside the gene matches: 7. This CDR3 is CASTTGEGQPQHF. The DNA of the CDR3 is TGTGCCAGCACCACAGGGGAGGGACAGCCCCAGCATTTT.

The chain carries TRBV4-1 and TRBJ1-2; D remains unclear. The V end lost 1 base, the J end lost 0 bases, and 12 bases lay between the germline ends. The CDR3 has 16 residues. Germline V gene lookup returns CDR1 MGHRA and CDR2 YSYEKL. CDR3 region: CASSQVNTIPNYGYTF. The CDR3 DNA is TGCGCCAGCAGCCAAGTCAACACAATACCTAACTATGGCTACACCTTC.